This T cell receptor (beta chain) was captured in a study of OX40 agonist ivuxolimab in advanced cancers. Study background: The patients received agonistic anti-OX40 (CD134) antibody ivuxolimab. A mean age of about 59 years, range roughly 23 to 85, was recorded, and approximately 85% were male.

Regarding this clone: Antigen: not known.

The repertoire was sequenced with immunoSEQ multiplex PCR; TCRdb's copy has only in-frame clones and lacks some. This table has 55,000 to 85,000 clones, around 90% appearing once. V lost 6 bases to trimming and J lost 7 bases; unmatched junction nucleotides: 9. The CDR3 is 15 amino acids. Germline V gene data show CDR1 as LNHDA and CDR2 as SQIVND (reference sequence). General study findings and limits: Patients who responded partially at 0.1-3.0 mg/kg showed clonal expansion ranking among the lowest. Compared with CD4+, CD8+ T cells on average had more expanded clones.

The material sequenced was CD4+ or CD8+ T cells sorted from blood, taken in a trial of the OX40 agonist ivuxolimab. The sequence was obtained from an adult with an advanced solid tumor such as melanoma, head and neck, liver or kidney cancer. The chain employs TRBV19 and TRBJ1-2, with 12 bases fitting TRBD1. For the CDR3, the DNA is TGTGCCAGTAGCCAGCCGGGACAGGGGGCACTTGGCTACACCTTC. Translated, it gives CASSQPGQGALGYTF. The whole variable domain, filled in from reference TRBV19 and TRBJ1-2, reads DGGITQSPKYLFRKEGQNVTLSCEQNLNHDAMYWYRQDPGQGLRLIYYSQIVNDFQKGDIAEGYSVSREKKESFPLTVTSAQKNPTAFYLCASSQPGQGALGYTFGSGTRLTVV.